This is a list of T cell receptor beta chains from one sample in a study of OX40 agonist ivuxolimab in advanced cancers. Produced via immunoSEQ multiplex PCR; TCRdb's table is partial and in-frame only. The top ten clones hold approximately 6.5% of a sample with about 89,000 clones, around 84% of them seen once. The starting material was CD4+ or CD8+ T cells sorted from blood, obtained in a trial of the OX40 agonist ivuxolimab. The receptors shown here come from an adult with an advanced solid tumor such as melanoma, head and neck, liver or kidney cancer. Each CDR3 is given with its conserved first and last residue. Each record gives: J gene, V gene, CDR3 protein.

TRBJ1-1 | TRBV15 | CATSRDPGTRTEAFF
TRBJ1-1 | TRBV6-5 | CASSLERAPGSEAFF
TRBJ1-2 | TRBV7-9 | CASSPGTSADGYTF
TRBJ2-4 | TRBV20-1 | CSALGQLQYF
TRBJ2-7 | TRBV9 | CASSVGHRTGGSYEQYF
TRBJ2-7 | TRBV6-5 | CASSYGTLYEQYF
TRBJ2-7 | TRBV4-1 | CASSQGENQILFSYEQYF
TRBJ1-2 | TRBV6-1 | CASRSNYGYTF
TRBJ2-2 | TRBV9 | CASSVRQTNTGELFF
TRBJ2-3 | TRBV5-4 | CASSLGSGGARDTQYF
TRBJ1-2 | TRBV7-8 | CASSLWDRNYGYTF
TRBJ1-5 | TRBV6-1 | CASSAWTGGANQPQHF
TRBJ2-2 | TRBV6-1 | CARGTGRTGELFF
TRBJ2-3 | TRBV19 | CASSITAGFADTQYF
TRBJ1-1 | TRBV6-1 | CASSGGQGKSNTEAFF
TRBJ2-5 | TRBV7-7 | CASSLEASGGALETQYF
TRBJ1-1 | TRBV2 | CASSPMGNTEAFF
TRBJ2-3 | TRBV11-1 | CASSPREGTDTQYF
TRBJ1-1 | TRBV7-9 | CASSPEWGVVYGEAFF
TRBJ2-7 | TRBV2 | CASSGTHYEQYF
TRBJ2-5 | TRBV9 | CASSVGTGLLQTQYF
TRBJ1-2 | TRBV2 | CASEDTTYGYTF
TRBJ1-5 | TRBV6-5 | CASSQPNQPQHF
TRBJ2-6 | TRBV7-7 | CASSFIGGTGANVLTF
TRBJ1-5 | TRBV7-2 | CASSLGGGNQPQHF
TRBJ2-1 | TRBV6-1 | CASRKVSNEQFF
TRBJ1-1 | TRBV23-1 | CASSQIQTGGNTEAFF
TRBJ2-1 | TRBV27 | CASSFQGGGNEQFF
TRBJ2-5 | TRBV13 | CASSLRQGTQYF
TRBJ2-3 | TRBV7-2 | CASSSSGGTPRQYF
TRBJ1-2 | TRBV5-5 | CASSWGTDGYTF
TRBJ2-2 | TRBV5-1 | CASSLGRKVYAGELFF
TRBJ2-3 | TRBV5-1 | CASSLGLGLAGGPIDTQYF
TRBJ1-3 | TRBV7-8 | CASSLSTGDGNTIYF
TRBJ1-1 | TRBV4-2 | CASSQDEGRAEAFF
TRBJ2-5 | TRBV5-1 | CASSQSTSGSGTQYF
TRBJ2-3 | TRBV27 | CASSKTGRRTTDTQYF
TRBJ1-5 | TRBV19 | CASSMVGEGNQPQHF
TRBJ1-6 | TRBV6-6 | CASKAGGRFDSPLHF